This T cell receptor beta chain comes out of a study of T cell repertoires in cytomegalovirus infection. TCRdb reprocessed the reads via MiXCR and lists one record per CDR3 protein. Of some 600,000 distinct CDR3 sequences listed, roughly 26% were seen once; the top ten hold roughly 8%. The CDR3 runs 14 residues. V was trimmed by 5 bases and J by 6 bases, leaving 16 bases between them. CDR1 is SEHNR, CDR2 FQNEAQ, per germline (reference sequence). This clonotype appeared a few times. The TCR sequence derives from a human donor in good health (CMV status not recorded). Some clones in this sample may be carry-over from other donors' samples. The rearrangement joins TRBV7-9 to TRBJ1-2; perhaps TRBD1 as D (6 bases). The source material was CD8+ T cells from PBMCs. As DNA, the CDR3 is TGTGCCAGCAGCCCCGGCCCGGACAGAAATGGCTACACCTTC. This codes for CASSPGPDRNGYTF.